This T cell receptor beta chain is drawn from a study of blood T cells in healthy people across ages. General study points: When one million T cells were used, diversity estimates were thought to be underestimates. A roughly linear age-dependent decrease characterized TCR beta diversity per million T cells.

Trimming took 7 bases from V and 5 from J, leaving 14 bases between them. The length of the CDR3 is 14 residues. About this clonotype: What it binds is not known.

The sample, around 10 milliliters of peripheral blood, was drawn from each donor. Next came a second PCR, run for about 7 to 12 cycles, which used a sample-barcoded 5' primer along with a J-beta primer mix. Each CDR3 protein gets one entry after TCRdb re-called the 5' RACE reads with MiXCR. The sample gives more than 1 million distinct CDR3 sequences, 40% to 45% of which show up once; 18% is in the top ten. V and J are TRBV12-3 or TRBV12-4 and TRBJ1-4; D perhaps matches TRBD1 (6 bases). The sequence was collected from an older woman in good health. Source material: blood. CDR3 in DNA: TGTGCCAGCAACCTGGACAGCTCCAATGAAAAACTGTTTTTT. Protein product: CASNLDSSNEKLFF.